What follows describes a single TCR beta chain. Antigen specificity is unknown. This record belongs to a study of T-cell memory formation after mild COVID-19. Study as a whole: TCR clusters were mostly confined to one donor each. Study-level results: Researchers found some responding clones in pre-infection memory, a sign that cross-reactive memory joined.

Trimming removed 3 bases at V and 3 bases at J, with 6 bases between. The CDR3 has 12 residues. The germline V gene has CDR1 LGHNA and CDR2 YSLEER. TCRdb reprocessed the 5' RACE reads via MiXCR and lists one record per CDR3 protein. The sample has fewer than 300,000 distinct CDR3 sequences, about a sixth seen once. The TCR sequence derives from a man aged 18 to 29 who had mild COVID-19 (a few samples of this study predate the infection). Cell type and time point are not known. This chain joins TRBV4-3 and TRBJ2-7; unclear D gene. Sequencing was done on a sample of PBMCs or a T cell subset sorted from them (not recorded which). The CDR3 bases are TGCGCCAGCAGCCAGGGTTACTACGAGCAGTACTTC. As protein: CASSQGYYEQYF.